This T cell receptor beta chain was identified in a study of post-analysis software for immune sequencing data. Findings of the study overall: Elevated frequency relative to controls characterized 4 or 5 TRBV segments in patients, TRBV5-6, TRBV5-1 and TRBV20-1 among them.

The CDR3 extends over 16 amino acids. V was cut by 1 base and J by 9 bases, with 20 bases left in between. The V gene's germline CDR1 is SGHRS and CDR2 YFSETQ. For this clonotype: Antigen unknown.

TCR beta cDNA libraries included unique molecular identifiers. TCRdb re-analysed the PCR reads in MiXCR, keeping a single row per CDR3 protein. Altogether fewer than 850,000 distinct CDR3 sequences are present, 25% to 30% being singletons, with the ten largest covering around 0.56%. This chain joins TRBV5-1 and TRBJ2-1; perhaps TRBD2 as D (5 bases). The TCR comes from a girl under 18 with multiple sclerosis. Sequenced material: blood. Here the CDR3 DNA reads TGCGCCAGCAGCTTGAGCTCAGCGGCTCCTAATAGTGAGCAGTTCTTC. Protein sequence: CASSLSSAAPNSEQFF.